This T cell receptor beta chain was retrieved from a study of T-cell memory formation after mild COVID-19. Broader study findings: Among clones peaking at day 37 in the second wave, SARS-CoV-2 specificity remained unconfirmed.

A single record per CDR3 protein comes from TCRdb applying MiXCR to the 5' RACE reads. This sample has about 49,000 distinct CDR3 sequences; 27% occur once, and the top ten carry around 44%. Worth noting for this clonotype: The antigen remains unidentified.

The germline V gene has CDR1 MGHRA and CDR2 YSYEKL. V was clipped by 1 base and J by 0 bases, with 10 bases between them. This CDR3 has 15 residues. Sequencing was done on a sample of PBMCs or a T cell subset sorted from them (not recorded which). V gene TRBV4-1 combines with J gene TRBJ2-7; the D is unclear. The sequence was collected from a man younger than 35 who had mild COVID-19 (a few samples of this study predate the infection). Cell type and time point are not known. CDR3 DNA: TGCGCCAGCAGCCAAGTCTGGTCTAGCTCCTACGAGCAGTACGTC. It is translated as CASSQVWSSSYEQYV.